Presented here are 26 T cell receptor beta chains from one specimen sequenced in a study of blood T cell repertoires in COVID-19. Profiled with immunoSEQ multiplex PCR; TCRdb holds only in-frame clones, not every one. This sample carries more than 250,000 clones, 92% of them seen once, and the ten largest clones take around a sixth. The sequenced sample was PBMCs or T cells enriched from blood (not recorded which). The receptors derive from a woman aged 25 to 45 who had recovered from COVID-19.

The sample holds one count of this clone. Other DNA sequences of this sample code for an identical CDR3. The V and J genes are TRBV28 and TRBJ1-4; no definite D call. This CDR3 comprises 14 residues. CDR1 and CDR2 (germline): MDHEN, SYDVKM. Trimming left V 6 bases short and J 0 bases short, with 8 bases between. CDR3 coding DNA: TGTGCCAGCAGCCTGACACCAACTAATGAAAAACTGTTTTTT. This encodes CASSLTPTNEKLFF.

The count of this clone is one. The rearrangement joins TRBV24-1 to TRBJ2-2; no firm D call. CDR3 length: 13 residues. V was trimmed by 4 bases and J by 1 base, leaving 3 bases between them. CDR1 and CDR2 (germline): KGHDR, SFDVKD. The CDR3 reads CATSDRNTGELFF. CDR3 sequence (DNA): TGTGCCACCAGTGACAGGAACACCGGGGAGCTGTTTTTT.

This CDR3 is CASSLARYNEQFF. DNA for the CDR3: TGTGCCAGCAGCCTAGCGAGATACAATGAGCAGTTCTTC. The V gene is TRBV6-5, the J gene TRBJ2-1, with a tentative D call TRBD2 (6 bases). CDR3 length: 13 amino acids. Germline loops: CDR1 MNHEY, CDR2 SVGAGI. Trimming left V 6 bases short and J 4 bases short, with 10 bases between.

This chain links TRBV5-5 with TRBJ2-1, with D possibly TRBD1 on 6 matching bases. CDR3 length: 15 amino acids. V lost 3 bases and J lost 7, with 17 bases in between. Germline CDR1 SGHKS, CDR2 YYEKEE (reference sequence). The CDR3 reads CASSYGVGGGNEQFF. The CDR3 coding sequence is TGTGCCAGCAGCTACGGAGTAGGGGGTGGGAATGAGCAGTTCTTC.

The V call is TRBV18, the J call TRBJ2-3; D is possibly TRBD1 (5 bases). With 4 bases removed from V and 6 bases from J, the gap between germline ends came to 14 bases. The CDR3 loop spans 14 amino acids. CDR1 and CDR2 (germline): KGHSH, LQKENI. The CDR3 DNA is TGTGCCAGCTCACTACTGACAGATCATGATACGCAGTATTTT. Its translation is CASSLLTDHDTQYF.

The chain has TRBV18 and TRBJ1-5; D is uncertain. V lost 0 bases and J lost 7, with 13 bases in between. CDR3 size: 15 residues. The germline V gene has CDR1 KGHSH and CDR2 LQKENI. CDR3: CASSPPTMSPQPQHF. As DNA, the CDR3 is TGTGCCAGCTCACCACCGACAATGAGCCCCCAGCCCCAGCATTTT.

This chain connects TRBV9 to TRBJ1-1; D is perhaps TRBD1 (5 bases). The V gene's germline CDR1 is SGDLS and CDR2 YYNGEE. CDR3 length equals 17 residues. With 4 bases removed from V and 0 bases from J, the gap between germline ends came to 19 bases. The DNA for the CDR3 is TGTGCCAGCAGCTCCTTTAGTGGGGCTGCAATGAACACTGAAGCTTTCTTT. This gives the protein CASSSFSGAAMNTEAFF. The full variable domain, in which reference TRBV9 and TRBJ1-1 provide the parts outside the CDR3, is DSGVTQTPKHLITATGQRVTLRCSPRSGDLSVYWYQQSLDQGLQFLIQYYNGEERAKGNILERFSAQQFPDLHSELNLSSLELGDSALYFCASSSFSGAAMNTEAFFGQGTRLTVV.

This CDR3 reads CASSTSGGPGADTQYF. In DNA, the CDR3 is TGTGCCAGCAGCACTAGCGGGGGGCCCGGGGCAGATACGCAGTATTTT. The rearrangement joins TRBV7-3 to TRBJ2-3; 12 bases map to TRBD2. The V segment lost 5 bases and the J segment 4 bases; nucleotides outside the gene matches: 7. The germline V gene encodes CDR1 SGHTA and CDR2 FQGTGA. The CDR3 runs to 16 residues. Full variable domain (rest looked up from reference TRBV7-3 and TRBJ2-3): GAGVSQTPSNKVTEKGKYVELRCDPISGHTALYWYRQSLGQGPEFLIYFQGTGAADDSGLPNDRFFAVRPEGSVSTLKIQRTERGDSAVYLCASSTSGGPGADTQYFGPGTRLTVL.

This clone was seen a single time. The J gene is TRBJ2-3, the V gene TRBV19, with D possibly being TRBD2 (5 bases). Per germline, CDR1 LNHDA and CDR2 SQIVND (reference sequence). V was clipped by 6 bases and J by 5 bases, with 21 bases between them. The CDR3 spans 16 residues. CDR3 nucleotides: TGTGCCAGTAGACCAGCGGCGAATTTACCGGGAGATACGCAGTATTTT. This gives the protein CASRPAANLPGDTQYF.

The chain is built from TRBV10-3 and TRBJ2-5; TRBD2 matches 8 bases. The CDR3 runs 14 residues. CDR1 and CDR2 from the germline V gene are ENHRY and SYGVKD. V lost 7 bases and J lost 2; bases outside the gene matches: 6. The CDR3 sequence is CAIKGSGTQETQYF. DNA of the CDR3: TGTGCCATCAAAGGTAGCGGGACACAAGAGACCCAGTACTTC.

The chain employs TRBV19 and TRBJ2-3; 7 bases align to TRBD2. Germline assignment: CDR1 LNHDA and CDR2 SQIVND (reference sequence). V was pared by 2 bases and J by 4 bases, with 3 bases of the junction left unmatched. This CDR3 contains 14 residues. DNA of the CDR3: TGTGCCAGTAGTATATTGGGGAGGGCAGATACGCAGTATTTT. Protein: CASSILGRADTQYF.

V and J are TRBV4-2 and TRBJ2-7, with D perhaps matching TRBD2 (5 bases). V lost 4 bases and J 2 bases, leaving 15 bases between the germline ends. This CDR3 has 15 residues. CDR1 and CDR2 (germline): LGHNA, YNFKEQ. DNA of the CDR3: TGTGCCAGCAGCCGAGAAGGTGGGAGACCCTACGAGCAGTACTTC. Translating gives CASSREGGRPYEQYF.

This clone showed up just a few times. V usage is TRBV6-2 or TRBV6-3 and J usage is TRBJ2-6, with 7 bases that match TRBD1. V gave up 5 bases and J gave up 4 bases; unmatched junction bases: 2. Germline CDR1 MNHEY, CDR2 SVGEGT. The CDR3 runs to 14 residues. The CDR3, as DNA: TGTGCCAGCAGTGACAGGGCAGGGGCCAACGTCCTGACTTTC. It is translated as CASSDRAGANVLTF.

The CDR3 sequence is CASTPGQMNTEAFF. CDR3 DNA: TGTGCCAGCACCCCCGGACAGATGAACACTGAAGCTTTCTTT. The gene calls are TRBV28 and TRBJ1-1; possibly TRBD1 for D (6 bases). V was shortened by 7 bases and J by 0 bases, with 12 bases between the two germline ends. From germline, CDR1 is MDHEN and CDR2 SYDVKM. This CDR3 contains 14 residues. The variable domain in full, with the rest retrieved from reference TRBV28 and TRBJ1-1, is DVKVTQSSRYLVKRTGEKVFLECVQDMDHENMFWYRQDPGLGLRLIYFSYDVKMKEKGDIPEGYSVSREKKERFSLILESASTNQTSMYLCASTPGQMNTEAFFGQGTRLTVV.

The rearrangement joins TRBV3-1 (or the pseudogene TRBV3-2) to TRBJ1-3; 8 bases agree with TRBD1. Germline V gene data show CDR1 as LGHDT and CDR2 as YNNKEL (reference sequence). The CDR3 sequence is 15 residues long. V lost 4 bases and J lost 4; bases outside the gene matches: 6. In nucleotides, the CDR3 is TGTGCCAGCAGCCCCAGGACAGGGTTCGGAAACACCATATATTTT. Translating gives CASSPRTGFGNTIYF.

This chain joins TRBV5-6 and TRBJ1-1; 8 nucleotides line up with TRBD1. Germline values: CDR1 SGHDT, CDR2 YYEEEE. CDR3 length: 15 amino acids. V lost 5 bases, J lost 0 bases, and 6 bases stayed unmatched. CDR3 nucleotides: TGTGCCAGCAGGAGACAGGGGATAATGAACACTGAAGCTTTCTTT. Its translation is CASRRQGIMNTEAFF.

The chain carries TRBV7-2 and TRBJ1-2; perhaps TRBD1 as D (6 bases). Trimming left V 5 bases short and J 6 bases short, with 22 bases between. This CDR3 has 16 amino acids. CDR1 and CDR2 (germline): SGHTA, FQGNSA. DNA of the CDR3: TGTGCCAGCAGCCTTTTCTCGGACAGACTAATGGATGGCTACACCTTC. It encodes CASSLFSDRLMDGYTF.

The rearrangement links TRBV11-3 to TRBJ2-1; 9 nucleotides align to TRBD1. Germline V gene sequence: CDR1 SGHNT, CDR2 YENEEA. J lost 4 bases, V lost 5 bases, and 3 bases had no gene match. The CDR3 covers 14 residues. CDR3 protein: CASSRQGDYNEQFF. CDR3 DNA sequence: TGTGCCAGCAGCCGACAGGGGGATTACAATGAGCAGTTCTTC.

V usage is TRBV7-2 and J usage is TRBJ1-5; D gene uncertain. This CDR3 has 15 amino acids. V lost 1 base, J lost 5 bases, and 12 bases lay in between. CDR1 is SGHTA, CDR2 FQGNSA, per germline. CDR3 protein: CASSLVPDTYQPQHF. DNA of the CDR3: TGTGCCAGCAGCTTAGTGCCCGACACATATCAGCCCCAGCATTTT. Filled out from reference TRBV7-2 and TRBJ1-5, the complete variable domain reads GAGVSQSPSNKVTEKGKDVELRCDPISGHTALYWYRQSLGQGLEFLIYFQGNSAPDKSGLPSDRFSAERTGGSVSTLTIQRTQQEDSAVYLCASSLVPDTYQPQHFGDGTRLSIL.

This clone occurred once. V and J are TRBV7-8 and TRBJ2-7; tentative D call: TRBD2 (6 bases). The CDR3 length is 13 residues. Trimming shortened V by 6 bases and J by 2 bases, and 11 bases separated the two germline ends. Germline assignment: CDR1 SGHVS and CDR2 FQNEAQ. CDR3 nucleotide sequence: TGTGCCAGCAGGGGGGGTCAACCCTACGAGCAGTACTTC. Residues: CASRGGQPYEQYF.

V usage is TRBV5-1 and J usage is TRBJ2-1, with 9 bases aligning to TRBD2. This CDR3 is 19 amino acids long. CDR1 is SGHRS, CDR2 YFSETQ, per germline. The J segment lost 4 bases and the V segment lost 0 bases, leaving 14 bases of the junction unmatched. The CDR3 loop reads CASSLDISAFAGGYNEQFF. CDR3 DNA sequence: TGCGCCAGCAGCTTGGACATTTCGGCTTTTGCGGGAGGGTACAATGAGCAGTTCTTC.

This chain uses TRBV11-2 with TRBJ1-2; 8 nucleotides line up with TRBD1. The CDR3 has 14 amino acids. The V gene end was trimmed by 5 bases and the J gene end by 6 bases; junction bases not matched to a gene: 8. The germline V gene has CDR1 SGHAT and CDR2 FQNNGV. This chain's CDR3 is CASSPGGRGHGYTF. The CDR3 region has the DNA TGTGCCAGCAGCCCAGGCGGCAGGGGGCATGGCTACACCTTC.

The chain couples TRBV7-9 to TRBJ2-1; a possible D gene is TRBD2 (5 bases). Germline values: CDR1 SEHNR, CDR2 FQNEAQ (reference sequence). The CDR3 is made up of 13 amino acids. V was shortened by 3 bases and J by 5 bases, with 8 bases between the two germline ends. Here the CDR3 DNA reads TGTGCCAGCAGCTTGTCGGAGGACAATGAGCAGTTCTTC. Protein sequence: CASSLSEDNEQFF.

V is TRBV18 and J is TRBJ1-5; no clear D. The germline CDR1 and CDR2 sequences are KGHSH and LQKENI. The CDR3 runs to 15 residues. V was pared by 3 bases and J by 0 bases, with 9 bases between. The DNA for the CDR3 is TGTGCCAGCTCACCTAACAGTAATAGCAATCAGCCCCAGCATTTT. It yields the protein CASSPNSNSNQPQHF.

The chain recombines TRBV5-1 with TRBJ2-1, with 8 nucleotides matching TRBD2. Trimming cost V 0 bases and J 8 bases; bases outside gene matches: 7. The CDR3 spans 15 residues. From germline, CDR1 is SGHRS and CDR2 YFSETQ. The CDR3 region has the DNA TGCGCCAGCAGCTTGGCCGGGGGGGCAATACATGAGCAGTTCTTC. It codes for CASSLAGGAIHEQFF.

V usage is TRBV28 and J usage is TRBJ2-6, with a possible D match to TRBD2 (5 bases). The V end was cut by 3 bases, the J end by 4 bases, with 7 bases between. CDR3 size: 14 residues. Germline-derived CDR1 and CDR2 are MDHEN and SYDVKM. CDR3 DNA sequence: TGTGCCAGCAGTTTTGAGGGCGGGGCCAACGTCCTGACTTTC. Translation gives CASSFEGGANVLTF.